The entry that follows covers one T cell receptor (beta chain) sequence. It has no known antigen specificity. Within one base of it there is no much larger clone, and no base qualities were kept. Inclusive of the bounding cysteine and phenylalanine, the CDR3 is 14 residues long. Only the CDR3 DNA is retained, 42 bases long and in frame from the first base. CDR1 and CDR2 (MGHDK, SYGVNS) derive from the germline V gene. V is cut by 5 bases and J by 7 bases, and the space between the germline ends is 14 bases. The sample belongs to a study of blood T cell repertoires in COVID-19 (dated by TCRdb to 2020 to 2022). Study-wide context: Samples covering the acute and convalescent phases of COVID-19 were provided by collaborators in the United States, Italy and Spain. The material from the prospective study consisted of cDNA or gDNA derived from T cells, B-cell-depleted T cells, or PBMCs. The dataset comprised deeply sampled blood TCRbeta repertoires from subjects exposed to, actively infected with, or recovered from COVID-19. The repertoires were made available in a free public database intended to serve as a resource for research on the immune response to SARS-CoV-2. The samples were drawn from the first 160 participants of the ongoing ImmuneRACE study and from 1,254 subjects provided by 6 global collaborators. The sample metadata nearly always contained a de-identified subject ID, COVID-19 status, age in years and sex. Where available, HLA class I and class II types were taken from metadata supplied by the sample provider and were not determined by assay-based typing.

TCRbeta CDR3 regions were amplified from genomic DNA by means of the immunoSEQ Assay, a bias-controlled multiplex PCR. As for the original processing: The number of nucleated cells in each sample was estimated by amplification of reference gene primers within the assay. Sequence reads were collapsed and filtered to measure the absolute abundance of every unique TCRbeta CDR3 rearrangement. Productive Simpson clonality was computed per sample as the square root of Simpson's diversity index over productive rearrangements. TCRdb re-hosts the immuneACCESS table, in-frame sequences only. Its copies lack some clones; in the studies checked, an unresolved V gene accounts for under half of them, and the cause for the rest is not known. V and J calls plus clone size are reproduced from that table; the DNA served to infer D and trimming. Present in this sample are about 350,000 clones, roughly 90% of which were seen just once. 3% to 4% of the sample belongs to the ten largest clones.

Overall study results and their limits: How much clinical and demographic metadata was included differed by source and by participant, and the metadata was provided uncurated.

One collaborating source in Seattle enrolled patients during active infection and followed them longitudinally through the course of disease. Whole blood was collected in K2EDTA tubes by collaborating institutions according to the institutions' own protocols. For TCRbeta analysis, collaborator samples were shipped as frozen whole blood, as isolated PBMCs, or as DNA extracted from either sample type. Here the chain combines TRBV25-1 and TRBJ2-2; the D region possibly corresponds to TRBD2 (6 bases align). This receptor was obtained from an older woman with COVID-19, enrolled during active disease. Sequenced: peripheral blood. The CDR3 region has the sequence CASSSSGGSGELFF. The DNA sequence follows: TGTGCCAGCAGTTCCTCCGGGGGAAGCGGGGAGCTGTTTTTT.